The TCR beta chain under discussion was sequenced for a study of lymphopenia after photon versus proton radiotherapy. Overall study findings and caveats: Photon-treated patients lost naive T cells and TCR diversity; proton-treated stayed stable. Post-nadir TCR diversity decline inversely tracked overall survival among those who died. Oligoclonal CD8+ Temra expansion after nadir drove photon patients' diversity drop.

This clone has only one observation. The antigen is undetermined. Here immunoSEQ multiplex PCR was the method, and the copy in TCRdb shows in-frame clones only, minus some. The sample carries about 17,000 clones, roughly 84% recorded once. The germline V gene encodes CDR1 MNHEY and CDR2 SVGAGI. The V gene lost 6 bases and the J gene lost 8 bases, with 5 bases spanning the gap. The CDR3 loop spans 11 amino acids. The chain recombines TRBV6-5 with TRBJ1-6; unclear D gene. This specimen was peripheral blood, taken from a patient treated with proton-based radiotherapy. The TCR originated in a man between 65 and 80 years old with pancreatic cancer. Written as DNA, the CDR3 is TGTGCCAGCAGAAACGATTCACCCCTCCACTTT. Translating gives CASRNDSPLHF.